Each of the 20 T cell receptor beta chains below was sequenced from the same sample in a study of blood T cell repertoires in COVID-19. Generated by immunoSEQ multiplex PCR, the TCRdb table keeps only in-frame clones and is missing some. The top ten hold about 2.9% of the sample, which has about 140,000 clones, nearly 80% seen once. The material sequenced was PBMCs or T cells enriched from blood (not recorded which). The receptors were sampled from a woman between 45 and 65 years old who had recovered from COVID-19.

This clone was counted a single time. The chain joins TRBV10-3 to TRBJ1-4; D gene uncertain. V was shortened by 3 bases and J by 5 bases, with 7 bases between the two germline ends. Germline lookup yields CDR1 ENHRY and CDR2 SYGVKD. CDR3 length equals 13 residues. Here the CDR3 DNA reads TGTGCCATCAGTGAAGAGAAGAATGAAAAACTGTTTTTT. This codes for CAISEEKNEKLFF.

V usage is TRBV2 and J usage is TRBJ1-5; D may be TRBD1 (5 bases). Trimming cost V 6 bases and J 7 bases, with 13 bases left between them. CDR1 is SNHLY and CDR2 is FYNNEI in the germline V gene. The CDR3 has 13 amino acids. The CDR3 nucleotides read TGTGCCAGCAGCGCCGACAGTTGGCAGCCCCAGCATTTT. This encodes CASSADSWQPQHF.

The CDR3 nucleotides are TGTGCCAGCAGTTTAACGGGACAGGCATCCTACGAGCAGTACTTC. Its translation is CASSLTGQASYEQYF. The chain has TRBV27 and TRBJ2-7; TRBD1 matches 8 bases. The trim removed 2 bases at V and 1 base at J, leaving 4 bases unmatched. The CDR3 runs to 15 residues. The germline CDR1 and CDR2 sequences are MNHEY and SMNVEV (reference sequence).

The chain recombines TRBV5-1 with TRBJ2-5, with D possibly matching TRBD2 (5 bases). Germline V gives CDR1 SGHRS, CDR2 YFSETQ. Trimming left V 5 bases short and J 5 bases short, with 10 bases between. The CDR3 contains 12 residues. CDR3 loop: CASRAGAETQYF. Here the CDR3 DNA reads TGCGCCAGCAGGGCGGGCGCCGAGACCCAGTACTTC.

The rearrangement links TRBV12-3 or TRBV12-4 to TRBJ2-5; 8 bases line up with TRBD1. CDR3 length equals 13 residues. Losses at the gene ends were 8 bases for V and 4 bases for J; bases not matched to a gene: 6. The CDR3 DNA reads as TGTGCCAGCGGACCTCAGGGGGCAGAGACCCAGTACTTC. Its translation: CASGPQGAETQYF.

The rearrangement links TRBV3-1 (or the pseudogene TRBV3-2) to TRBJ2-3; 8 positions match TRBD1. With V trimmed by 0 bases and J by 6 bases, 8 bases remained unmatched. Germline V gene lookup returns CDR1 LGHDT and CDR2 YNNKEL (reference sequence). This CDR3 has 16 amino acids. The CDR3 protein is CASSQDLGQGTDTQYF. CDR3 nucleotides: TGTGCCAGCAGCCAAGATCTCGGACAGGGAACCGATACGCAGTATTTT.

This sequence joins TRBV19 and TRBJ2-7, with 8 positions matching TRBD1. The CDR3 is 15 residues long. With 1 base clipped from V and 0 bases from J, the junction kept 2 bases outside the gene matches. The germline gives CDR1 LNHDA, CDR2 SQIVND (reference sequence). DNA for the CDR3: TGTGCCAGTAGTATAGGGGGACAGGACTCCTACGAGCAGTACTTC. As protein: CASSIGGQDSYEQYF.

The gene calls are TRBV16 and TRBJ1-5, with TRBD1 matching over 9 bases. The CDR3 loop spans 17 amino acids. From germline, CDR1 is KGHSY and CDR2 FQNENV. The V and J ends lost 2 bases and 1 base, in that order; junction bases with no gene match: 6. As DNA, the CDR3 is TGTGCCAGCAGCCAAGGTAAGGGACAGGGAAGCAATCAGCCCCAGCATTTT. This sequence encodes CASSQGKGQGSNQPQHF. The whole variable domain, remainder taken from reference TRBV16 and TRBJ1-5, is GEEVAQTPKHLVRGEGQKAKLYCAPIKGHSYVFWYQQVLKNEFKFLISFQNENVFDETGMPKERFSAKCLPNSPCSLEIQATKLEDSAVYFCASSQGKGQGSNQPQHFGDGTRLSIL.

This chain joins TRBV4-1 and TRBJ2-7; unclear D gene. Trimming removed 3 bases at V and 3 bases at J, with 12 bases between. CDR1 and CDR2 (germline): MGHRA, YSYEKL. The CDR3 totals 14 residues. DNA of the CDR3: TGCGCCAGCAGCCAGTCAGAGAGAGGCTACGAGCAGTACTTC. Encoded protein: CASSQSERGYEQYF.

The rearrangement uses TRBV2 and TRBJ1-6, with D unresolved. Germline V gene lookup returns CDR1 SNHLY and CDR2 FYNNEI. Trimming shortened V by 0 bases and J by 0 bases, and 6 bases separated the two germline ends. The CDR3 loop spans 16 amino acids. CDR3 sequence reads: CASSEARSSYNSPLHF. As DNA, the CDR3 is TGTGCCAGCAGTGAAGCGCGGAGCTCCTATAATTCACCCCTCCACTTT. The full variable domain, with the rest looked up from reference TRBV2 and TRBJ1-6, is EPEVTQTPSHQVTQMGQEVILRCVPISNHLYFYWYRQILGQKVEFLVSFYNNEISEKSEIFDDQFSVERPDGSNFTLKIRSTKLEDSAMYFCASSEARSSYNSPLHFGNGTRLTVT.

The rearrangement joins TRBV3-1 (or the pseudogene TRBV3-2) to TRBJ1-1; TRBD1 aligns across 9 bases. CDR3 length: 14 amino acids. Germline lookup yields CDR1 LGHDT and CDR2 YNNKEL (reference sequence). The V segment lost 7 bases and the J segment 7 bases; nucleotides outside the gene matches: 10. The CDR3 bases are TGTGCCAGCAATCCGAGACAGGGGGAAGGTGAAGCTTTCTTT. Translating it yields CASNPRQGEGEAFF.

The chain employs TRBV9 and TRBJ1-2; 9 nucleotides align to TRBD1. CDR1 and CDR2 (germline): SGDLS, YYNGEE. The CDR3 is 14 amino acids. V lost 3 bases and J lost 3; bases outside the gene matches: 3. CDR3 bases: TGTGCCAGCAGCGCAGGACAGGGGCACTATGGCTACACCTTC. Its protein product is CASSAGQGHYGYTF.

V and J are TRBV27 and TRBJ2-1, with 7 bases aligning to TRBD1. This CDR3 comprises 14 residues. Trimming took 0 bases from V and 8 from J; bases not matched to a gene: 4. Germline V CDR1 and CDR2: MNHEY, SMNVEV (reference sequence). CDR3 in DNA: TGTGCCAGCAGTTTATCGATAGGGGGCGATGAGCAGTTCTTC. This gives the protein CASSLSIGGDEQFF.

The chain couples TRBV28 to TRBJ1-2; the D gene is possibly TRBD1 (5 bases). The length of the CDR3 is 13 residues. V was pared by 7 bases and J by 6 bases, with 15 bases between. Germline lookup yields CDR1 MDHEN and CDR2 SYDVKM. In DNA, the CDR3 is TGTGCCAGCAAGATCCAGGGTATCCATGGCTACACCTTC. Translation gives CASKIQGIHGYTF.

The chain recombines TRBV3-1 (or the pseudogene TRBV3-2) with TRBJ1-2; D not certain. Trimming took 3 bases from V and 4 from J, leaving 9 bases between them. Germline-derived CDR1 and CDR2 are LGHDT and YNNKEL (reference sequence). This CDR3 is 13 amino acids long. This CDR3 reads CASSHPGTYGYTF. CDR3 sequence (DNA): TGTGCCAGCAGCCATCCAGGCACCTATGGCTACACCTTC.

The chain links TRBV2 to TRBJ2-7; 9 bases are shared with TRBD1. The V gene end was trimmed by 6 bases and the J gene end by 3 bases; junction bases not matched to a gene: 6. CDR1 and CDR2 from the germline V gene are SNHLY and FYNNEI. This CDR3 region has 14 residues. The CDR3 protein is CASRRGGQGYEQYF. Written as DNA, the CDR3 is TGTGCCAGCAGGAGGGGGGGACAGGGCTACGAGCAGTACTTC. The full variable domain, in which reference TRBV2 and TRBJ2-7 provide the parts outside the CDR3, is EPEVTQTPSHQVTQMGQEVILRCVPISNHLYFYWYRQILGQKVEFLVSFYNNEISEKSEIFDDQFSVERPDGSNFTLKIRSTKLEDSAMYFCASRRGGQGYEQYFGPGTRLTVT.

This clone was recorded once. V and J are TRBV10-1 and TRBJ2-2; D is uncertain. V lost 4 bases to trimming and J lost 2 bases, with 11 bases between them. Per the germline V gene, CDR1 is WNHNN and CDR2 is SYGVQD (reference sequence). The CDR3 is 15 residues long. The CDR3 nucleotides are TGCGCCAGCAGTGCCGGGTCCTCCAACACCGGGGAGCTGTTTTTT. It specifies CASSAGSSNTGELFF.

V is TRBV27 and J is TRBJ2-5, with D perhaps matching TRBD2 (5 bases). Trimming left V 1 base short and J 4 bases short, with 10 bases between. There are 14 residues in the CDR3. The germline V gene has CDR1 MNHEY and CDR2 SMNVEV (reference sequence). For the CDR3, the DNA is TGTGCCAGCAGTTTATGGGCAGGAGGAGAGACCCAGTACTTC. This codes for CASSLWAGGETQYF.

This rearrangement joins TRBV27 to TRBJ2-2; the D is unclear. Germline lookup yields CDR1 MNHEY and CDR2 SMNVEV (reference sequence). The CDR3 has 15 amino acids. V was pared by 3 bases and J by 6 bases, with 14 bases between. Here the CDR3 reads CASSLTIAVAGELFF. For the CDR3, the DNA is TGTGCCAGCAGTTTGACGATCGCGGTGGCCGGGGAGCTGTTTTTT.

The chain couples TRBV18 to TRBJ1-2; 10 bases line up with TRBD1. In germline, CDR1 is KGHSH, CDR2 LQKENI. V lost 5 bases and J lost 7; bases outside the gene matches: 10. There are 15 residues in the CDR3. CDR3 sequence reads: CASSTTGTGDGGYTF. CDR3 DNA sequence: TGTGCCAGCTCAACTACCGGGACAGGGGACGGTGGCTACACCTTC. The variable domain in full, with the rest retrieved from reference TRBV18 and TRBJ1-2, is NAGVMQNPRHLVRRRGQEARLRCSPMKGHSHVYWYRQLPEEGLKFMVYLQKENIIDESGMPKERFSAEFPKEGPSILRIQQVVRGDSAAYFCASSTTGTGDGGYTFGSGTRLTVV.